This T cell receptor beta chain emerged from a study of T cells in localized non-small cell lung cancer. Study results and limitations: Adjacent lung held a median 57 of the top 100 tumor clones. It was uninvolved adjacent lung that showed the highest T cell clonality, exceeding tumor. Since sequencing was restricted to only one region of the tumor, intratumor heterogeneity remains a possibility.

Clones were read by immunoSEQ multiplex PCR, and TCRdb kept only the in-frame ones, dropping some. The data hold under 40,000 clones, with roughly 93% observed a single time. Germline V CDR1 and CDR2: KGHSH, LQKENI. The CDR3 is made up of 14 amino acids. V lost 2 bases, J lost 6 bases, and 13 bases lay in between. Note on this clone: Its antigen remains unidentified.

This specimen consisted of peripheral blood, obtained before any cancer treatment. The source is a female donor older than 55 with stage I lung adenocarcinoma. This chain links TRBV18 with TRBJ1-2; D is unclear. This chain's CDR3 is CASSPLRAFDGYTF. The DNA for the CDR3 is TGTGCCAGCTCACCATTAAGAGCCTTTGATGGCTACACCTTC. Full variable domain (rest looked up from reference TRBV18 and TRBJ1-2): NAGVMQNPRHLVRRRGQEARLRCSPMKGHSHVYWYRQLPEEGLKFMVYLQKENIIDESGMPKERFSAEFPKEGPSILRIQQVVRGDSAAYFCASSPLRAFDGYTFGSGTRLTVV.